The source of this T cell receptor beta chain is a study of beta chain features in type 1 diabetes (dated by TCRdb to between 2018 and 2020). As for the study more broadly: Mean age, gender distribution, total cell number and subset yield were not different between patients and healthy donors. A total of 107,917,701 sorted cells were examined across all samples, and the number of cells per subset was strongly correlated with RNA yield. In the study, TCRB repertoires of sorted circulating CD4+ T cell subsets from recently diagnosed type 1 diabetes patients were compared with those of matched healthy donors. Whereas all 30 or so donors provided naive and central memory subsets, regulatory and stem cell-like memory subsets were isolated from just 8 patients and roughly 8 healthy donors.

About this clone: Its cognate antigen has yet to be identified. No qualities accompany the bases; no much larger clone lies one base away.

The study at large found these results: Naive, central memory and regulatory TCRB repertoires appeared to be more alike among patients than among healthy donors. HLA sub-analyses involved small numbers of individuals, so any influence of HLA type on TCRB rearrangement remained unresolved. PCR might favor shorter templates, but patient and control samples were amplified and corrected together, so any skew would affect both groups equally. Type 1 diabetes patients showed a moderate but significant shortening of TCRB CDR3 length in all four CD4+ subsets. At VDJ recombination sites, type 1 diabetes patients had fewer insertions and more deleted nucleotides, which implies abnormalities in thymic rearrangement. Because cDNA was sequenced instead of genomic DNA, activated cells with high expression could be over-represented, although the groups did not differ in activation or CD3 levels.

The entire amount of isolated RNA was reverse transcribed using the High Capacity cDNA Reverse Transcription Kit, so the sequenced TCRB transcripts were expressed ones. Deep immunoSEQ sequencing was performed on naive, central memory and regulatory T cell samples, with an average of about 3.57 million total reads per sample. After sorted cells were lysed in RLT buffer, RNA was extracted with DNase-treated RNeasy Micro or Mini kits, with the choice depending on cell number. Each cell subset was processed on its own to prevent cross-contamination, while patient and healthy donor samples were processed together. Using the immunoSEQ multiplex PCR, TCRB sequences were amplified from cDNA into 87-bp fragments spanning the CDR3 region. Sequencing of the amplicons was performed on the Illumina HiSeq platform. On the authors' methods: PCR bias was computationally corrected using synthetic template baselines, reads within Hamming distance 2 were collapsed, and singletons that could not be merged were discarded. Reads were aligned to IMGT to assign V, D and J genes, CDR3 length, and insertions or deletions at six rearrangement sites. Clonotype counts were normalized to sorted cell number within each subset before computing true diversity and Gini coefficients with the tcR R package. The overlap coefficient, calculated on TCRB nucleotide sequences, was used to measure repertoire sharing. Out-of-frame TCRB sequences from naive cells were analyzed as a proxy for the pre-selection repertoire. What TCRdb holds here is the immuneACCESS table cut down to in-frame rearrangements. Part of the clones is not present; checked against another copy, under half of the missing clones reflect an unresolved V gene, and the others are unexplained. The D gene and trimming were derived from the DNA, and the V and J assignments and clone size from that table. The table for this sample lists about 700,000 clones; about an eighth of them were counted only once. Approximately 0.02% of the sample rests with the top ten.

From each donor, a single peripheral blood sample of about 100 mL on average was drawn into heparinised tubes. Using a panel that included CD45RO, CCR7, CD25, CD127, CD95 and CD27, naive, central memory, regulatory and stem cell-like memory CD4+ T cells were sorted on a BD FACSAria II. A purity above 95% was achieved for all sorted populations. PBMCs were isolated right away by Lymphoprep density gradient centrifugation and were stained directly, without culture. So that batch effects would be minimized, each experiment stained and sorted samples in pairs, pairing one healthy donor with one patient. The CDR3 covers 12 residues, taking in both the cysteine and the phenylalanine. The read is trimmed to its CDR3 DNA, 36 bases read in frame from base 1. CDR1 SGHTA and CDR2 FQGNSA are derived from the germline V gene. At the junction V is shortened by 5 bases and J by 2 bases, with 7 bases in between.

Rearrangement joined TRBV7-2 to TRBJ2-7; a confident D gene designation cannot be given. Input material: naive CD4+ T cells from blood. What the cell subset or site label conveys for this sample: true naive CD4+ T cells. The sequence was collected from a man younger than 35 with type 1 diabetes. The base sequence is TGTGCCAGCAGCACCGGACCCTACGAGCAGTACTTC. This gives the protein CASSTGPYEQYF.